The entry below gives a single T cell receptor beta chain sequence along with its context. In the study's own analysis: Scientists estimated how many nucleated cells there were by amplifying reference gene primers. Profiled with immunoSEQ multiplex PCR; TCRdb holds only in-frame clones, not every one. V, J and clone size derive from that table, while D and trimming were established from the DNA sequence. The sample consists of about 19,000 clones, about 88% of them appearing once. Trimming at V came to 4 bases and at J to 5 bases, leaving 2 bases not matched to a gene. Germline loops: CDR1 LGHDT, CDR2 YNNKEL (reference sequence). The CDR3 spans 15 residues. This sample is part of a study of blood T cell repertoires in COVID-19. Study details: The United States, Italy and Spain were the sources of the acute and convalescent COVID-19 samples. In each case, the material was cDNA or gDNA derived from T cells, B-cell-depleted T cells, or PBMCs.

Material for sequencing was peripheral blood. The chain uses TRBV3-1 (or the pseudogene TRBV3-2) and TRBJ2-1, with 13 bases aligning to TRBD2. The sequence was collected from a man between 65 and 79 years old with acute or convalescent COVID-19. The CDR3 region has the DNA TGTGCCAGCAGCCTTACTAGCGGGAGGGACAATGAGCAGTTCTTC. Protein sequence: CASSLTSGRDNEQFF.